The TCR beta chain under discussion was sequenced for a study of HIV-infected patients and healthy controls. Trimming took off 7 bases at V and 6 bases at J, with 10 bases between the two ends. This CDR3 has 11 amino acids. Germline V gene sequence: CDR1 MNHNS, CDR2 SASEGT. This clonotype was counted ten times or more. About 500 ng RNA was reverse transcribed with alpha and beta constant-region primers. Each of the alpha and beta chains got its own library through chain-specific third strand synthesis with indices. A short first PCR added P5 and P7 adapter elements and a second index. MiXCR, run by TCRdb on the 5' RACE reads, gives a single entry per CDR3 protein. Among roughly 18,000 distinct CDR3 sequences listed, 8% to 10% were seen once. Follow-up blood was drawn about 14 weeks, roughly three months, after antiretroviral therapy began. No cell fractionation was done, so the repertoire covers all unsorted peripheral blood T cells. Enrollment excluded donors with tumors, hepatitis B or C, or recent vaccination.

The chain couples TRBV6-1 to TRBJ2-7; D ambiguous. Sequenced material: blood, taken during antiretroviral therapy. The sequence came from an adult with HIV infection. The CDR3 bases are TGTGCCAGCAATAGAATGCCCGAGCAGTACTTC. Amino acids: CASNRMPEQYF.